Below, 27 T cell receptor beta chains from the same sample are listed, as sequenced in a study of CD8+CD57+ T cells in acquired aplastic anemia. Profiling of TCR beta VDJ combinations and CDR3 sequences used genomic DNA as template. TCRdb itself ran the reads through MiXCR, one entry per CDR3 protein. In the table there are more than 100,000 distinct CDR3 sequences, around 48% of which are singletons. The sequenced sample was sorted CD4+, CD8+, or CD8+CD57+ T cells (not recorded which) from PBMCs. These receptors were obtained from a human donor in good health, serving as a control.

The chain has TRBV20-1 and TRBJ2-7; 13 bases are a match to TRBD2. Germline CDR1 DFQATT, CDR2 SNEGSKA (reference sequence). Unmatched junction bases numbered 5, after V lost 0 bases and J lost 3 bases. This CDR3 region has 16 residues. Here the CDR3 DNA reads TGCAGTGCTAGAGAGCTGGGACTAGCGGGGATCTACGAGCAGTACTTC. Amino acid sequence: CSARELGLAGIYEQYF.

This clonotype has ten or more counts. The chain uses TRBV5-4 and TRBJ1-1; D is unclear. V was shortened by 0 bases and J by 2 bases, with 5 bases between the two germline ends. The CDR3 is 13 amino acids. Germline V gene lookup returns CDR1 SGHNT and CDR2 YYREEE (reference sequence). In DNA, the CDR3 is TGTGCCAGCAGCTTGGACCTTAACACTGAAGCTTTCTTT. This codes for CASSLDLNTEAFF.

As to this clonotype: A clone one base away is much larger, so this may be a read error. The chain links TRBV20-1 to TRBJ2-2; 15 positions match TRBD2. The CDR3 is made up of 16 amino acids. Per the germline V gene, CDR1 is DFQATT and CDR2 is SNEGSKA (reference sequence). The CDR3 bases are TGCAGTGCTAGTAGGACTAGCGGGGGGGCGGCCGGGGAGCTGCTTTTT. Translation gives CSASRTSGGAAGELLF.

This clonotype was seen once. The chain employs TRBV2 and TRBJ2-5; 7 nucleotides match TRBD1. V was pared by 8 bases and J by 5 bases, with 8 bases of the junction left unmatched. The length of the CDR3 is 13 residues. Germline CDR1 reads SNHLY; CDR2 reads FYNNEI. In DNA form, the CDR3 reads TGTGCCAGCGTCTTTCTGACAGGGGAGACCCAGTACTTC. Residues: CASVFLTGETQYF. Supplemented by reference TRBV2 and TRBJ2-5, the full variable domain reads EPEVTQTPSHQVTQMGQEVILRCVPISNHLYFYWYRQILGQKVEFLVSFYNNEISEKSEIFDDQFSVERPDGSNFTLKIRSTKLEDSAMYFCASVFLTGETQYFGPGTRLLVL.

The chain has TRBV29-1 and TRBJ2-7, with D unclear. Trimming took 1 base from V and 0 from J, leaving 1 base between them. CDR1 SQVTM and CDR2 ANQGSEA come from the germline V gene. This CDR3 is built from 11 residues. This CDR3 reads CSVEASYEQYF. CDR3 DNA: TGCAGCGTTGAAGCCTCCTACGAGCAGTACTTC.

With regard to this clonotype: A clone one base away is much larger, so this may be a read error. Without the conserved terminal phenylalanine or tryptophan, this CDR3 likely stems from a read error. This sequence joins TRBV27 and TRBJ1-5, with TRBD1 as a possible D gene (6 bases). V lost 6 bases and J 0 bases, leaving 12 bases between the germline ends. Germline loops: CDR1 MNHEY, CDR2 SMNVEV (reference sequence). This CDR3 comprises 15 residues. The CDR3 loop is CASRSDRYSNQPQHI. CDR3 DNA sequence: TGTGCCAGCAGATCCGACAGGTATAGCAATCAGCCCCAGCATATT.

This clonotype was counted between two and nine times. With a much larger clone just one base away, this may be a read error. The chain joins TRBV20-1 to TRBJ2-4, with TRBD2 as a possible D gene (5 bases). Trimming removed 3 bases at V and 0 bases at J, with 12 bases between. The V gene's germline CDR1 is DFQATT and CDR2 SNEGSKA (reference sequence). CDR3 size: 15 residues. The CDR3 DNA follows: TGCAGTGCTAGCGGAGGCGGAAAAGCCAAAAACATTCAGTACTTC. Protein sequence: CSASGGGKAKNIQYF.

The CDR3 DNA sequence: TGCAGCGTAAGGGACAGCTATGGCTACACCTTC. It is translated as CSVRDSYGYTF. The J gene is TRBJ1-2, the V gene TRBV29-1; the match to TRBD1 covers 7 bases. CDR1 SQVTM and CDR2 ANQGSEA come from the germline V gene. The V segment lost 6 bases and the J segment 4 bases; nucleotides outside the gene matches: 2. The CDR3 is 11 amino acids.

The chain is built from TRBV20-1 and TRBJ2-1, with D possibly TRBD2 on 5 matching bases. Looked up from germline, CDR1 is DFQATT and CDR2 is SNEGSKA (reference sequence). The CDR3 has 13 amino acids. The V gene lost 5 bases and the J gene lost 10 bases, with 18 bases spanning the gap. Here the CDR3 DNA reads TGCAGTGCTGGCGACTTGCTAGGAGGAGAGCAGTTCTTC. It translates to CSAGDLLGGEQFF.

There are many counts of this clonotype. This rearrangement joins TRBV4-3 to TRBJ1-2; TRBD1 is a possible D gene (5 bases). The CDR3 consists of 15 residues. With 0 bases removed from V and 8 bases from J, the gap between germline ends came to 16 bases. CDR1 and CDR2 from the germline V gene are LGHNA and YSLEER. The CDR3 nucleotides read TGCGCCAGCAGCCAAGAGTATCAGGGTCTGAACGGCTACACCTTC. It is translated as CASSQEYQGLNGYTF.

The chain couples TRBV29-1 to TRBJ1-2; no definite D call. The ends were cut back, 8 bases at V and 6 bases at J, with 13 bases in the middle. Germline CDR1 is SQVTM and CDR2 is ANQGSEA. The CDR3 extends over 11 amino acids. The CDR3 DNA reads TGCAGCTCCCCGTCTGACCATGGCTACACCTTC. Protein: CSSPSDHGYTF.

This clonotype was seen repeatedly, ten times or more. This chain uses TRBV6-1 with TRBJ2-2, with 7 bases that match TRBD2. This CDR3 has 14 amino acids. Germline-derived CDR1 and CDR2 are MNHNS and SASEGT. The V segment lost 8 bases and the J segment 4 bases; nucleotides outside the gene matches: 7. The CDR3 region is CASLAGTITGELFF. CDR3 DNA: TGTGCCAGCCTGGCCGGGACTATCACCGGGGAGCTGTTTTTT.

The V call is TRBV15, the J call TRBJ1-1; D not certain. The V end was cut by 0 bases, the J end by 1 base, with 18 bases between. The length of the CDR3 is 18 residues. Germline CDR1 reads LNHNV; CDR2 reads YYDKDF (reference sequence). The CDR3 coding sequence is TGTGCCACCAGCAGAGATACGGTGCGTTGGGGTGCGAACACTGAAGCTTTCTTT. Residues: CATSRDTVRWGANTEAFF. Based on the CDR3 plus reference TRBV15 and TRBJ1-1, the full variable domain is DAMVIQNPRYQVTQFGKPVTLSCSQTLNHNVMYWYQQKSSQAPKLLFHYYDKDFNNEADTPDNFQSRRPNTSFCFLDIRSPGLGDTAMYLCATSRDTVRWGANTEAFFGQGTRLTVV.

This clonotype was recorded a few times. Being one base from a much bigger clone, this may be a read error. The chain recombines TRBV7-8 with TRBJ1-5; possibly TRBD1 for D (6 bases). CDR1 is SGHVS, CDR2 FQNEAQ, per germline. The CDR3 loop spans 16 amino acids. V lost 3 bases, J lost 2 bases, and 14 bases lay in between. The CDR3 DNA reads as TGTGCCAGCAGCTTCCCAGGGGTTGGGGGCAATCAGCCCCAGCATTTT. This translates into CASSFPGVGGNQPQHF.

This clonotype was seen only a few times. One base away lies a much larger clone, so this may be a sequencing read error. J is TRBJ2-6 and V is TRBV5-1; no definite D call. Germline V gives CDR1 SGHRS, CDR2 YFSETQ. The CDR3 loop spans 15 amino acids. V lost 6 bases, J lost 4 bases, and 14 bases lay in between. The CDR3 spells CASKIQGPGANVLTF. The CDR3 bases are TGCGCCAGCAAGATTCAAGGTCCCGGGGCCAACGTCCTGACTTTC.

The rearrangement uses TRBV24-1 and TRBJ2-7, with 11 nucleotides matching TRBD2. The J segment lost 5 bases and the V segment lost 0 bases, leaving 8 bases of the junction unmatched. The germline gives CDR1 KGHDR, CDR2 SFDVKD. The CDR3 covers 17 residues. The CDR3 protein is CATSDLLTSGGLDEQYF. The CDR3 bases are TGTGCCACCAGTGATTTGCTAACTAGCGGGGGCCTTGACGAGCAGTACTTC.

Many counts were recorded for this clonotype. The rearrangement joins TRBV20-1 to TRBJ1-1; the D is unclear. Germline V gives CDR1 DFQATT, CDR2 SNEGSKA (reference sequence). The CDR3 contains 16 residues. Trimming took off 1 base at V and 0 bases at J, with 15 bases between the two ends. The DNA of the CDR3 is TGCAGTGCTAGAGGTGTATTTGGTACTTTGAACACTGAAGCTTTCTTT. Translation gives CSARGVFGTLNTEAFF.

This clonotype appeared many times. This sequence joins TRBV6-5 and TRBJ1-2, with 7 bases fitting TRBD1. The CDR3 contains 15 residues. Germline CDR1 and CDR2: MNHEY and SVGAGI. After removal of 2 bases from V and 2 bases from J, the junction contained 5 bases not matched to a gene. In DNA form, the CDR3 reads TGTGCCAGCAGTTACCGGGACAGCCTAAACTATGGCTACACCTTC. Translated: CASSYRDSLNYGYTF.

The count of this clonotype is one. This chain connects TRBV5-6 to TRBJ1-5; possible D gene TRBD1, 5 bases. This CDR3 contains 19 residues. V was shortened by 4 bases and J by 0 bases, with 23 bases between the two germline ends. Per the germline V gene, CDR1 is SGHDT and CDR2 is YYEEEE. CDR3 bases: TGTGCCAGCAGCCCACCTGGGACTCAGCATTCCGGTAGCAATCAGCCCCAGCATTTT. Its protein product is CASSPPGTQHSGSNQPQHF.

The V gene is TRBV2, the J gene TRBJ2-1; D perhaps matches TRBD1 (5 bases). Germline V gene data show CDR1 as SNHLY and CDR2 as FYNNEI. Trimming removed 8 bases at V and 5 bases at J, with 16 bases between. The CDR3 contains 14 residues. In nucleotides, the CDR3 is TGTGCCAGCCAAGGAACAGGCCTGCACAATGAGCAGTTCTTC. This gives the protein CASQGTGLHNEQFF.

This clonotype was seen at least ten times. The chain is built from TRBV30 and TRBJ2-7; D remains ambiguous. V gave up 0 bases and J gave up 5 bases, with 8 bases separating them. The germline V gene encodes CDR1 GTSNPN and CDR2 SVGIG (reference sequence). This CDR3 has 12 residues. CDR3 amino acids: CAWSVGVHEQYF. In DNA, the CDR3 is TGTGCCTGGAGTGTCGGAGTGCACGAGCAGTACTTC.

As to this clonotype: Since a much larger clone is just one base distant, this may be a read error. The V gene is TRBV9, the J gene TRBJ2-1; the match to TRBD2 covers 8 bases. The J segment lost 12 bases and the V segment lost 0 bases, leaving 11 bases of the junction unmatched. Germline loops: CDR1 SGDLS, CDR2 YYNGEE. The CDR3 contains 15 residues. CDR3 residues: CASSVGGDLAGGQFF. CDR3 DNA sequence: TGTGCCAGCAGCGTAGGAGGGGATCTAGCGGGTGGGCAGTTCTTC. The full variable domain, in which reference TRBV9 and TRBJ2-1 provide the parts outside the CDR3, is DSGVTQTPKHLITATGQRVTLRCSPRSGDLSVYWYQQSLDQGLQFLIQYYNGEERAKGNILERFSAQQFPDLHSELNLSSLELGDSALYFCASSVGGDLAGGQFFGPGTRLTVL.

The chain recombines TRBV12-3 or TRBV12-4 with TRBJ2-7; 8 bases match TRBD1. CDR3 length equals 13 residues. The V segment lost 2 bases and the J segment 6 bases; nucleotides outside the gene matches: 3. The CDR3 is CASSLRGTGEQYV. The DNA for the CDR3 is TGTGCCAGCAGTTTACGAGGGACAGGCGAGCAGTACGTC.

The rearrangement links TRBV7-6 to TRBJ2-7; tentatively, D is TRBD2 (6 bases). Looked up from germline, CDR1 is SGHVS and CDR2 is FNYEAQ. V was trimmed by 5 bases and J by 6 bases, leaving 14 bases between them. The CDR3 totals 13 residues. The DNA of the CDR3 is TGTGCCAGCAGCCAAACCGTCGGGGGCGAGCAGTACTTC. This codes for CASSQTVGGEQYF. The full variable domain, in which reference TRBV7-6 and TRBJ2-7 provide the parts outside the CDR3, is GAGVSQSPRYKVTKRGQDVALRCDPISGHVSLYWYRQALGQGPEFLTYFNYEAQQDKSGLPNDRFSAERPEGSISTLTIQRTEQRDSAMYRCASSQTVGGEQYFGPGTRLTVT.

This chain uses TRBV12-3 or TRBV12-4 with TRBJ1-1, with TRBD1 matching 8 bases. This CDR3 is 13 amino acids long. V lost 6 bases and J lost 6; bases outside the gene matches: 6. The CDR3 reads CASRGTGGAEAFF. CDR3 nucleotides: TGTGCCAGCAGAGGGACAGGTGGGGCTGAAGCTTTCTTT.

This clonotype was counted between two and nine times. The CDR3 end shows no conserved phenylalanine or tryptophan, and so a read error is likely. The limits of the CDR3 on the DNA are not certain, so only TCRdb's listed CDR3 is given. The chain links TRBV24-1 to TRBJ2-5. The length of the CDR3 is 8 amino acids, counting both ends. Germline CDR1 and CDR2: KGHDR and SFDVKD. The CDR3 here is CATSDAGV.

This clonotype was counted ten times or more. DNA for the CDR3: TGCGCCAGCAGCCAAGTCCGAGCTCGGTCCTACAATGAGCAGTTCTTC. It encodes CASSQVRARSYNEQFF. The rearrangement uses TRBV4-3 and TRBJ2-1; D is unclear. The CDR3 sequence is 16 residues long. Germline loops: CDR1 LGHNA, CDR2 YSLEER. Trimming stripped 1 base from V and 1 base from J, with 11 bases between.